These T cell receptor beta chains were read from a single sample in a study of a mutant IDH1 vaccine in newly diagnosed glioma. Using immunoSEQ multiplex PCR, the repertoire was profiled, and TCRdb retains in-frame clones only, with some absent. The table shows about 51,000 clones, with over 60% occurring only once. The sequenced sample was PBMCs, obtained from a glioma patient treated with radiotherapy, temozolomide or both. All receptors come from a woman in her 40s with glioma. CDR3s leave out the opening cysteine and the closing phenylalanine or tryptophan. Each record gives: V gene, J gene, CDR3 protein.

TRBV7-9	TRBJ2-5	ASSPSGQGGETQY
TRBV9	TRBJ2-5	ASSPRTGEAQY
TRBV7-6	TRBJ2-5	ASSVLPETQY
TRBV29-1	TRBJ1-2	SVGGRGELNYGYT
TRBV2	TRBJ2-2	ASREQGAGTGELF
TRBV28	TRBJ1-3	ASRWSSSGNTIY
TRBV4-2	TRBJ2-5	ASSQGGRTASVGETQY
TRBV4-1	TRBJ1-2	ASSQGGAANYGYT
TRBV4-1	TRBJ1-1	ASSQEPGGTEAF
TRBV5-6	TRBJ2-5	ASSPYSGTQY
TRBV4-1	TRBJ1-2	ASSQGYGYT
TRBV4-1	TRBJ1-1	ASSPGPSGGAF
TRBV6-5	TRBJ1-1	ASSKQGGRTEAF
TRBV4-2	TRBJ2-2	ASSQGVAGELF
TRBV6-1	TRBJ1-2	ASSEGLIDT
TRBV18	TRBJ1-5	ASSPTGGGSQPQH
TRBV11-2	TRBJ2-3	ASRLAEKQY
TRBV29-1	TRBJ2-4	SVGQGPDIQY
TRBV2	TRBJ2-5	ASSEGWGAPGETQY
TRBV30	TRBJ2-7	AWRGQPYEQY
TRBV7-9	TRBJ2-7	ASSFLLQPPFEQY
TRBV7-3	TRBJ2-7	ASSPSVGASGEQY
TRBV2	TRBJ2-7	ASSAFYEQY
TRBV2	TRBJ2-3	ASSLSRTGYSTDTQY
TRBV5-5	TRBJ1-5	ASSHGQGTAPQH
TRBV6-6	TRBJ2-1	ASSYPRGQVNEQF
TRBV5-6	TRBJ1-3	ASLRRPGNTIY
TRBV29-1	TRBJ2-5	SVEDISPGGRRETQY
TRBV9	TRBJ1-5	ASSVDGNQPQH
TRBV5-6	TRBJ1-4	ASSLRTETNEKLF
TRBV4-1	TRBJ2-7	ASSQRGVNTYEQY
TRBV27	TRBJ1-2	ASSPSGAGGYT
TRBV19	TRBJ2-7	ASSPDTSYEQY
TRBV15	TRBJ2-3	ATSRVAFTDTQY
TRBV19	TRBJ1-1	ASSIAPSDQPEAF
TRBV7-8	TRBJ1-1	ASSFGPQNTEAF
TRBV5-1	TRBJ2-4	ASSSLTGNIQY
TRBV11-2	TRBJ1-1	ASSWRAGNTEAF
TRBV5-4	TRBJ1-2	ASSFKGTGAV
TRBV4-3	TRBJ1-2	ASSHEPGQGNYGYT
TRBV9	TRBJ2-2	ASSDSRGWDTGELF
TRBV9	TRBJ1-1	ASSATDYMNTEAF
TRBV18	TRBJ1-2	ASSFGEGGYGYT
TRBV28	TRBJ1-1	ASSLVRLNTEAF
TRBV7-9	TRBJ1-4	ASSSIGGNEKLF
TRBV30	TRBJ1-2	AWMRDRPYGYT
TRBV30	TRBJ2-4	ASRTDGSDIQY
TRBV18	TRBJ2-1	ASSQSSSSYNEQF
TRBV5-1	TRBJ2-5	ASSLSTGQETQY
TRBV6-5	TRBJ1-3	ASTQDGSSGNTIY
TRBV14	TRBJ2-1	ATRGNEQF
TRBV14	TRBJ1-4	ASSRTVNEKLF
TRBV1	TRBJ1-2	TSSQDPRQGNYGYT
TRBV4-3	TRBJ2-7	ASSQGRASATSGLPYEQY
TRBV2	TRBJ2-5	ASSEEGWETQY
TRBV29-1	TRBJ2-6	SALSGGPSGANVLT
TRBV6-5	TRBJ2-7	ASTLGKAYEQY
TRBV10-2	TRBJ1-2	ATWDAGRWGYGYT
TRBV29-1	TRBJ1-3	SVAGTVGNTIY